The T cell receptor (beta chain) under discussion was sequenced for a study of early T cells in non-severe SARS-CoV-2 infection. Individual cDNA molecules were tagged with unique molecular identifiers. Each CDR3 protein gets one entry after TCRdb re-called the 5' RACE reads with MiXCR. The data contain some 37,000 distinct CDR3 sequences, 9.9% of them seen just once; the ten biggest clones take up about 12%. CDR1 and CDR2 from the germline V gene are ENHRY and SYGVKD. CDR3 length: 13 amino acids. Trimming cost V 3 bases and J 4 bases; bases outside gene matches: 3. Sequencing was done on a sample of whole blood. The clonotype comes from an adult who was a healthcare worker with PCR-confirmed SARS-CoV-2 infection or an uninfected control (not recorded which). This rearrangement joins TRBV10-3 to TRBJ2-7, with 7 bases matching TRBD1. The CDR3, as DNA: TGTGCCATCAGTGAAGACAGGGCTTACGAGCAGTACTTC. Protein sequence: CAISEDRAYEQYF.